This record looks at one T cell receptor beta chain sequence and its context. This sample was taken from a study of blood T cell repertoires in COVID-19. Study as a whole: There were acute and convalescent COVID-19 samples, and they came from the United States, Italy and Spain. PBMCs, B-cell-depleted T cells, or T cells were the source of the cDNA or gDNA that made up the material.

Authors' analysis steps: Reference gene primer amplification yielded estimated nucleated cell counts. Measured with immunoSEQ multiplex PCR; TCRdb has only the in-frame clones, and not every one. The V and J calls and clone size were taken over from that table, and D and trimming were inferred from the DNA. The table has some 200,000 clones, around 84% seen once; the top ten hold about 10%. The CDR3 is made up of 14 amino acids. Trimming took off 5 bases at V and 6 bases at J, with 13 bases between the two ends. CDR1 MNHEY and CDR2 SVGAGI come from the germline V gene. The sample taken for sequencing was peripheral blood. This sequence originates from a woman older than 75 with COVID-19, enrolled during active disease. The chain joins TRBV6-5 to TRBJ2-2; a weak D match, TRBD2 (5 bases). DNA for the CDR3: TGTGCCAGCAGTAACACCGGGATCCCCGGGGAGCTGTTTTTT. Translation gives CASSNTGIPGELFF.